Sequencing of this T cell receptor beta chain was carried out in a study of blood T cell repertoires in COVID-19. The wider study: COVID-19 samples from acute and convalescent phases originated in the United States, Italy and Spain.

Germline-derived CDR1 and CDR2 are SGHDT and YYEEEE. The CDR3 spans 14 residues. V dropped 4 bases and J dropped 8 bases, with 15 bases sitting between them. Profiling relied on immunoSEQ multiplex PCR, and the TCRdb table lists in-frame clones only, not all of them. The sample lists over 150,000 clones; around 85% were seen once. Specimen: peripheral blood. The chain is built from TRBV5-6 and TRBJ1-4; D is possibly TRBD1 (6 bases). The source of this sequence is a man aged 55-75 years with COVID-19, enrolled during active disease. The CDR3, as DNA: TGTGCCAGCAGCCAACAGATGAGGGGGGAAAAACTGTTTTTT. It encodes CASSQQMRGEKLFF.